This T cell receptor (beta chain) was recovered during a study of T cell responses to AZD1222 COVID-19 vaccine. Study-wide results and limits: Sampling that yielded the repertoires occurred only after the peak T cell response. Across the whole spike, CD4 TCRs peaked at regions 160-218 and 743-854. A mostly white British donor set with more females was recruited, and clonal diversity was possibly underestimated. Vaccination with two AZD1222 doses was followed by a rise in Spike-specific TCR breadth and depth.

The germline V gene has CDR1 LGHDT and CDR2 YNNKEL (reference sequence). V shed 1 base and J shed 2 bases, with 8 bases lying between them. The CDR3 runs 14 residues. Using immunoSEQ multiplex PCR, the repertoire was profiled, and TCRdb retains in-frame clones only, with some absent. The repertoire holds 100,000 to 150,000 clones, with around nine tenths as singletons. Regarding this clone: Its target is not known.

This specimen was peripheral blood, taken on day 0 of AZD1222 vaccination. The receptor was derived from an adult in good health. The chain recombines TRBV3-1 (or the pseudogene TRBV3-2) with TRBJ2-5, with unresolved D. The CDR3 sequence is CASSQVYAQETQYF. CDR3 in DNA: TGTGCCAGCAGCCAAGTGTACGCTCAAGAGACCCAGTACTTC.